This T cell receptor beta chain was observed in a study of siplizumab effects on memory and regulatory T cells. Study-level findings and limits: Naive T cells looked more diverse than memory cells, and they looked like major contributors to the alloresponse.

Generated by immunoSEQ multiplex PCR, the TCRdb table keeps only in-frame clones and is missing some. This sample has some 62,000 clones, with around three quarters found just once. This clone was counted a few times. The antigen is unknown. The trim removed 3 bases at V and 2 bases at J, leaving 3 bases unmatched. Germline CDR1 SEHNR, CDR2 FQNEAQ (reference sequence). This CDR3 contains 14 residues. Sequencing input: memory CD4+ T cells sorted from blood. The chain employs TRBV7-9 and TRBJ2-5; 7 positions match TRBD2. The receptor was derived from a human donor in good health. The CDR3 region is CASSFRGEQETQYF. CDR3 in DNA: TGTGCCAGCAGCTTCCGGGGGGAGCAAGAGACCCAGTACTTC. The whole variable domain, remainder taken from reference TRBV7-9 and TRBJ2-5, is DTGVSQNPRHKITKRGQNVTFRCDPISEHNRLYWYRQTLGQGPEFLTYFQNEAQLEKSRLLSDRFSAERPKGSFSTLEIQRTEQGDSAMYLCASSFRGEQETQYFGPGTRLLVL.